The TCR beta chain under discussion was sequenced for a study of T cells expressing NK-cell markers. In the study overall: Obtained from sorted CD3+CD56+NKG2C+, CD3+CD56+NKG2C- and CD3+CD56-NKG2C+ T cells were the TCR beta repertoires.

The germline gives CDR1 SGHDT, CDR2 YYEEEE. There are 13 residues in the CDR3. With the 5' RACE reads reprocessed, TCRdb shows one record per CDR3 protein and no DNA. This sample contains fewer than 6,500 distinct CDR3 sequences. The chain is built from TRBV5-6 and TRBJ2-1. The sample consisted of blood T cells: a sorted CD56 or NKG2C T cell subset, CD4+ or CD8+ T cells, or bulk PBMC T cells (not recorded which). The source of this sequence is a man younger than 35 in good health. This CDR3 is CASSLGVFDEQFF.